The rows below give T cell receptor beta chains drawn from one sample of a study of cytomegalovirus exposure and HLA in healthy donors. TCRdb keeps only in-frame clones here, not all; method: immunoSEQ multiplex PCR. The sample records 150,000 to 200,000 clones, about four fifths being singletons. The sequenced material came from PBMCs. The receptors were sampled from a woman aged 18-30 years in good health and CMV-seropositive. CDR3s include the opening cysteine and the closing phenylalanine or tryptophan. The order of the fields is clone size, J gene, D gene, V gene, CDR3 DNA, CDR3 protein. D genes are given only for firm matches. Clone size is shown for a subset of rows, as once, few, many or a class of expanded clone.

abundance: -; j_gene: TRBJ2-2; d_gene: -; v_gene: TRBV6-1; CDR3nt: TGTGCCAGCGGCCTGAGAGGCTTGTACACCGGGGAGCTGTTTTTT; CDR3aa: CASGLRGLYTGELFF
abundance: -; j_gene: TRBJ1-6; d_gene: -; v_gene: TRBV5-1; CDR3nt: TGCGCCAGCAGCTTGGTCGGCAGGCCATCCTATAATTCACCCCTCCACTTT; CDR3aa: CASSLVGRPSYNSPLHF
abundance: -; j_gene: TRBJ1-5; d_gene: -; v_gene: TRBV18; CDR3nt: TGTGCCAGCTCACCATCGGGACAACCCTATAGCAATCAGCCCCAGCATTTT; CDR3aa: CASSPSGQPYSNQPQHF
abundance: once; j_gene: TRBJ1-1; d_gene: -; v_gene: TRBV27; CDR3nt: TGTGCCAGCAGTGCTGACGGACAGCGCACTGAAGCTTTCTTT; CDR3aa: CASSADGQRTEAFF
abundance: once; j_gene: TRBJ2-6; d_gene: -; v_gene: TRBV5-1; CDR3nt: TGCGCCAGCAGCGAGACAGTCTCTGGGGCCAACGGCCTGACTTTC; CDR3aa: CASSETVSGANGLTF
abundance: -; j_gene: TRBJ2-3; d_gene: -; v_gene: TRBV6-5; CDR3nt: TGTGCCAGCAGTTCCAATAACATGGGCACAGATACGCAGTATTTT; CDR3aa: CASSSNNMGTDTQYF
abundance: -; j_gene: TRBJ2-1; d_gene: -; v_gene: TRBV7-3; CDR3nt: TGTGCCAGCAGCCCGGGTGGCGGTCTGAATGAGCAGTTCTTC; CDR3aa: CASSPGGGLNEQFF
abundance: -; j_gene: TRBJ1-6; d_gene: -; v_gene: TRBV19; CDR3nt: TGTGCCAGTAGTCAGAATAATTCACCCCTCCACTTT; CDR3aa: CASSQNNSPLHF
abundance: -; j_gene: TRBJ2-3; d_gene: TRBD2; v_gene: TRBV29-1; CDR3nt: TGCAGCGTTGAAACTAGCGGGGTTGGCACAGATACGCAGTATTTT; CDR3aa: CSVETSGVGTDTQYF
abundance: once; j_gene: TRBJ2-7; d_gene: TRBD2; v_gene: TRBV5-4; CDR3nt: TGTGCCAGCAGCTTAACTAGCGGGGGTTTTTACGAGCAGTACTTC; CDR3aa: CASSLTSGGFYEQYF
abundance: -; j_gene: TRBJ1-4; d_gene: -; v_gene: TRBV19; CDR3nt: TGTGCCAGTAAGGACAGAATAGCAACTAATGAAAAACTGTTTTTT; CDR3aa: CASKDRIATNEKLFF
abundance: once; j_gene: TRBJ2-1; d_gene: TRBD2; v_gene: TRBV7-2; CDR3nt: TGTGCCAGCAGCTTGGCGGGGGGGCATAATGAGCAGTTCTTC; CDR3aa: CASSLAGGHNEQFF
abundance: -; j_gene: TRBJ2-5; d_gene: TRBD1; v_gene: TRBV28; CDR3nt: TGTGCCAGCAGTTGGGGGACAGGGGTTGAGACCCAGTACTTC; CDR3aa: CASSWGTGVETQYF
abundance: -; j_gene: TRBJ1-2; d_gene: -; v_gene: TRBV19; CDR3nt: TGTGCCAGTAGTATGAAGGGGTCCCCGAGAGTCTACTATGGCTACACCTTC; CDR3aa: CASSMKGSPRVYYGYTF
abundance: -; j_gene: TRBJ2-1; d_gene: TRBD1; v_gene: TRBV7-3; CDR3nt: TGTGCCAGCAGCTCCCGAGGGGGCCGCGATGAGCAGTTCTTC; CDR3aa: CASSSRGGRDEQFF
abundance: -; j_gene: TRBJ2-7; d_gene: -; v_gene: TRBV11-2; CDR3nt: TGTGCCAGCAGCTTAGAAGCAGGGATCTACGAGCAGTACTTC; CDR3aa: CASSLEAGIYEQYF
abundance: -; j_gene: TRBJ2-5; d_gene: TRBD2; v_gene: TRBV4-2; CDR3nt: TGTGCCAGCAGCGCTCGGACTAGCGGGAATCAAGAGACCCAGTACTTC; CDR3aa: CASSARTSGNQETQYF
abundance: -; j_gene: TRBJ1-4; d_gene: -; v_gene: TRBV5-1; CDR3nt: TGCGCCAGCAGCCCGGGGGTTGTAGGTGAAAAACTGTTTTTT; CDR3aa: CASSPGVVGEKLFF
abundance: -; j_gene: TRBJ1-5; d_gene: TRBD1; v_gene: TRBV5-1; CDR3nt: TGCGCCAGCAGGGAGGGACAGGAAAGCAATCAGCCCCAGCATTTT; CDR3aa: CASREGQESNQPQHF
abundance: -; j_gene: TRBJ2-7; d_gene: TRBD1; v_gene: TRBV6-5; CDR3nt: TGTGCCAGCAGAGAGACAGGGGCCGCGGGCTACGAGCAGTACTTC; CDR3aa: CASRETGAAGYEQYF
abundance: few; j_gene: TRBJ1-2; d_gene: TRBD1; v_gene: TRBV7-2; CDR3nt: TGTGCCAGCAGCTCCTACGCGGGACAGGGGGGTGGCTACACCTTC; CDR3aa: CASSSYAGQGGGYTF
abundance: -; j_gene: TRBJ2-1; d_gene: TRBD2; v_gene: TRBV6-5; CDR3nt: TGTGCCAGCAGCCCGACTAGCGGGGGTGAGCAGTTCTTC; CDR3aa: CASSPTSGGEQFF
abundance: -; j_gene: TRBJ1-5; d_gene: -; v_gene: TRBV7-2; CDR3nt: TGTGCCAGCCGGCGGGGTCGAGATCAGCCCCAGCATTTT; CDR3aa: CASRRGRDQPQHF
abundance: -; j_gene: TRBJ2-5; d_gene: -; v_gene: TRBV30; CDR3nt: TGTGCCTGGAGTATTGAGGTAAAGACCCAGTACTTC; CDR3aa: CAWSIEVKTQYF
abundance: -; j_gene: TRBJ2-3; d_gene: TRBD1; v_gene: TRBV2; CDR3nt: TGTGCCAGCAGCCGGGACAGGGGGTTGACAGATACGCAGTATTTT; CDR3aa: CASSRDRGLTDTQYF
abundance: few; j_gene: TRBJ1-6; d_gene: -; v_gene: TRBV11-1; CDR3nt: TGTGCCAGCAGCTTAGACGGTCGGTCAAGCTCCTATAATTCACCCCTCCACTTT; CDR3aa: CASSLDGRSSSYNSPLHF
abundance: few; j_gene: TRBJ1-5; d_gene: TRBD1; v_gene: TRBV27; CDR3nt: TGTGCCAGCAGTGAAGGGGGCACCGTACTTATCCCCCAGCATTTT; CDR3aa: CASSEGGTVLIPQHF
abundance: -; j_gene: TRBJ2-2; d_gene: TRBD2; v_gene: TRBV4-2; CDR3nt: TGTGCCAGCAGCGGTATTGACCCGAGCGGGGACACCGGGGAGCTGTTTTTT; CDR3aa: CASSGIDPSGDTGELFF
abundance: -; j_gene: TRBJ1-6; d_gene: -; v_gene: TRBV4-1; CDR3nt: TGCGCCAGCAGCCAAGGCCTGCGTGGGGCGAGGAATTCACCCCTCCACTTT; CDR3aa: CASSQGLRGARNSPLHF
abundance: -; j_gene: TRBJ2-3; d_gene: -; v_gene: TRBV7-2; CDR3nt: TGTGCCAGCAGCCGGGACTTCACAGATACGCAGTATTTT; CDR3aa: CASSRDFTDTQYF
abundance: -; j_gene: TRBJ2-1; d_gene: TRBD2; v_gene: TRBV9; CDR3nt: TGTGCCAGCAGCGGATCTAGCGGGGGGGGGAATGAGCAGTTCTTC; CDR3aa: CASSGSSGGGNEQFF
abundance: -; j_gene: TRBJ2-2; d_gene: -; v_gene: TRBV10-3; CDR3nt: TGTGCCATCCCATTGGGCCATTCGAACACCGGGGAGCTGTTTTTT; CDR3aa: CAIPLGHSNTGELFF
abundance: once; j_gene: TRBJ1-2; d_gene: -; v_gene: TRBV9; CDR3nt: TGTGCCAGCAGCGTAGGGGGCAGACTCTATGGCTACACCTTC; CDR3aa: CASSVGGRLYGYTF
abundance: -; j_gene: TRBJ2-7; d_gene: TRBD2; v_gene: TRBV5-1; CDR3nt: TGCGCCAGCAGCTTGGTGGCTAGCGGTACCTACGAGCAGTACTTC; CDR3aa: CASSLVASGTYEQYF
abundance: -; j_gene: TRBJ1-5; d_gene: -; v_gene: TRBV6-1; CDR3nt: TGTGCCAGCAGTGAACTTAGCCCATCCAGCGCCCAGCATTTT; CDR3aa: CASSELSPSSAQHF
abundance: -; j_gene: TRBJ2-7; d_gene: -; v_gene: TRBV9; CDR3nt: TGTGCCAGCAGCACCCATCTGGGGGCCGAGCAGTACTTC; CDR3aa: CASSTHLGAEQYF
abundance: once; j_gene: TRBJ2-5; d_gene: TRBD2; v_gene: TRBV2; CDR3nt: TGTGCCAGCACTAGGACTAGCGGGGCTACGTACCAAGAGACCCAGTACTTC; CDR3aa: CASTRTSGATYQETQYF
abundance: -; j_gene: TRBJ2-3; d_gene: TRBD2; v_gene: TRBV5-1; CDR3nt: TGCGCCAGCAGCTCTACTAGCGGGGGGCGTGGCACAGATACGCAGTATTTT; CDR3aa: CASSSTSGGRGTDTQYF
abundance: -; j_gene: TRBJ1-1; d_gene: -; v_gene: TRBV19; CDR3nt: TGTGCCAGTAGTATGACGGGACAATCGAACACTGAAGCTTTCTTT; CDR3aa: CASSMTGQSNTEAFF
abundance: -; j_gene: TRBJ2-7; d_gene: -; v_gene: TRBV25-1; CDR3nt: TGTGCCAGCAGTGAAGTTGGCCGTAATGGCGAGCAGTACTTC; CDR3aa: CASSEVGRNGEQYF
abundance: -; j_gene: TRBJ1-5; d_gene: TRBD1; v_gene: TRBV2; CDR3nt: TGTGCCAGCAGTGAATACAGGGGTAATCAGCCCCAGCATTTT; CDR3aa: CASSEYRGNQPQHF
abundance: -; j_gene: TRBJ2-2; d_gene: -; v_gene: TRBV2; CDR3nt: TGTGCCAGCAGTGCCGGGGGTCTGTACACCGGGGAGCTGTTTTTT; CDR3aa: CASSAGGLYTGELFF
abundance: -; j_gene: TRBJ2-2; d_gene: TRBD2; v_gene: TRBV7-8; CDR3nt: TGTGCCAGCAGCTCGACGGCGGGGGGCAGAATGAACGGGTACACCGGGGAGCTGTTTTTT; CDR3aa: CASSSTAGGRMNGYTGELFF
abundance: -; j_gene: TRBJ2-2; d_gene: -; v_gene: TRBV6-5; CDR3nt: TGTGCCAGCAGCCTCGGGGGGCCGAACACCGGGGAGCTGTTTTTT; CDR3aa: CASSLGGPNTGELFF
abundance: -; j_gene: TRBJ2-7; d_gene: -; v_gene: TRBV7-3; CDR3nt: TGTGCCAGCAGCTTATCAGGGGAGGGTTACGAGCAGTACTTC; CDR3aa: CASSLSGEGYEQYF
abundance: -; j_gene: TRBJ2-1; d_gene: TRBD2; v_gene: TRBV5-1; CDR3nt: TGCGCCAGCAGCACTACCCAGGGGGGACTAGCCCGAAATGAGCAGTTCTTC; CDR3aa: CASSTTQGGLARNEQFF
abundance: -; j_gene: TRBJ1-6; d_gene: -; v_gene: TRBV4-1; CDR3nt: TGCGCCAGCAGCCCGGGTGCAGGGTATAATTCACCCCTCCACTTT; CDR3aa: CASSPGAGYNSPLHF
abundance: -; j_gene: TRBJ2-1; d_gene: TRBD2; v_gene: TRBV27; CDR3nt: TGTGCCAGCAGTTCTAGCGGGGGGGCCGGGTTGAATGAGCAGTTCTTC; CDR3aa: CASSSSGGAGLNEQFF
abundance: -; j_gene: TRBJ2-5; d_gene: TRBD2; v_gene: TRBV9; CDR3nt: TGTGCCAGCAGCGTAGCCCCCCCAGCTAGCGGGGGACAAGAGACCCAGTACTTC; CDR3aa: CASSVAPPASGGQETQYF
abundance: once; j_gene: TRBJ1-2; d_gene: -; v_gene: TRBV27; CDR3nt: TGTGCCAGCAGTTCGCCTGGTCGAGTCAGCTACACCTTC; CDR3aa: CASSSPGRVSYTF
abundance: -; j_gene: TRBJ2-3; d_gene: TRBD2; v_gene: TRBV2; CDR3nt: TGTGCCAGCAGGCGGGGGACCCCTCGCACAGATACGCAGTATTTT; CDR3aa: CASRRGTPRTDTQYF
abundance: -; j_gene: TRBJ2-7; d_gene: TRBD1; v_gene: TRBV5-6; CDR3nt: TGTGCCAGCATCCTGACAGGGCTCGACGAGCAGTACTTC; CDR3aa: CASILTGLDEQYF